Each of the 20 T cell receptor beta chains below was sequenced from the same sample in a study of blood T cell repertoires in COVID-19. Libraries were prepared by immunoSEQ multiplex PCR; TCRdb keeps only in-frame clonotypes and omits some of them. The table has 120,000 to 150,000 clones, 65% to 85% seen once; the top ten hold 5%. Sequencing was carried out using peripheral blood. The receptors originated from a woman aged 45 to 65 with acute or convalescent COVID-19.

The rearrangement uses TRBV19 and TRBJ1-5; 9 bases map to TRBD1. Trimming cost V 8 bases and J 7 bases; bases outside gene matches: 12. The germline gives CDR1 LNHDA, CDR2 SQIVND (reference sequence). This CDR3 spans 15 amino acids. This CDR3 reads CASVPGQGFGQPQHF. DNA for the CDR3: TGTGCCAGTGTTCCGGGACAGGGTTTTGGGCAGCCCCAGCATTTT.

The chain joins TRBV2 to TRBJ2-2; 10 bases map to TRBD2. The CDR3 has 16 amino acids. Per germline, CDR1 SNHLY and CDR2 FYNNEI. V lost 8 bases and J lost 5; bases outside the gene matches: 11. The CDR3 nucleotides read TGTGCCAGCCTAGAGCGGGGGGGCTTTAAGACCGGGGAGCTGTTTTTT. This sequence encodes CASLERGGFKTGELFF.

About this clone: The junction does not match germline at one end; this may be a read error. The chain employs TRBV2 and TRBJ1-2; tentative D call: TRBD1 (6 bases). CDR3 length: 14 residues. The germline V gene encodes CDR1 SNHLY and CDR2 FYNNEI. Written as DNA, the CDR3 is TGTGCCAGCAGGGAAGGGGGGCTAGGCTATGGCTACACCTTC. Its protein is CASREGGLGYGYTF.

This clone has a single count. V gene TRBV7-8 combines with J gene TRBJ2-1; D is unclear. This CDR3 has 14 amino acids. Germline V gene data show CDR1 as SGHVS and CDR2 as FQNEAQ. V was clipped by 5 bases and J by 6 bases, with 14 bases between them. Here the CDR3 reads CASSQVEDPNEQFF. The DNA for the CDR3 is TGTGCCAGCAGCCAGGTCGAGGATCCCAATGAGCAGTTCTTC.

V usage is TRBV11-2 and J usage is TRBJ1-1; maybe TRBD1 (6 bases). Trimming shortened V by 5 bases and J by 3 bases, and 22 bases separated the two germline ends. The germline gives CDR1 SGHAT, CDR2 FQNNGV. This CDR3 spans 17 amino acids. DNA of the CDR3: TGTGCCAGCAGCCCGAAGCCCCAGGGGTTAGGGGACACTGAAGCTTTCTTT. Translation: CASSPKPQGLGDTEAFF.

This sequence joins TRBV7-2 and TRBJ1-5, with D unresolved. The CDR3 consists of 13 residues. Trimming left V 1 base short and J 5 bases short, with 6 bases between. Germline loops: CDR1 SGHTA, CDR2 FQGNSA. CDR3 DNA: TGTGCCAGCAGCTTAGGGCGGGATCAGCCCCAGCATTTT. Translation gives CASSLGRDQPQHF. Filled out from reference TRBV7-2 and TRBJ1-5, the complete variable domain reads GAGVSQSPSNKVTEKGKDVELRCDPISGHTALYWYRQSLGQGLEFLIYFQGNSAPDKSGLPSDRFSAERTGGSVSTLTIQRTQQEDSAVYLCASSLGRDQPQHFGDGTRLSIL.

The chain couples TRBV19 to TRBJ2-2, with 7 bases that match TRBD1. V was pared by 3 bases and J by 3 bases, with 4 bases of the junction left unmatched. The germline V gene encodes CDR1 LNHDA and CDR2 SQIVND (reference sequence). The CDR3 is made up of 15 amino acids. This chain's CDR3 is CASSIRDSDTGELFF. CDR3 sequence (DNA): TGTGCCAGTAGTATCCGGGACAGTGACACCGGGGAGCTGTTTTTT.

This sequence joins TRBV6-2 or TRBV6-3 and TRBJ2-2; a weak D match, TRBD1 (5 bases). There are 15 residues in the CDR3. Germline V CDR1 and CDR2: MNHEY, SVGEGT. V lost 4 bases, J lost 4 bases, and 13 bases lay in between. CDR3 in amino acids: CASSWSQETTGELFF. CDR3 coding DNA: TGTGCCAGCAGTTGGTCACAGGAGACCACCGGGGAGCTGTTTTTT.

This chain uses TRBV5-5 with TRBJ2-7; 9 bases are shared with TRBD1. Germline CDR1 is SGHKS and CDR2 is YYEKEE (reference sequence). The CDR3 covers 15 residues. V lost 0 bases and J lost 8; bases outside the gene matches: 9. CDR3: CASSLEGQGTGKQYF. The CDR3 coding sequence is TGTGCCAGCAGCTTGGAAGGACAGGGGACGGGAAAGCAGTACTTC.

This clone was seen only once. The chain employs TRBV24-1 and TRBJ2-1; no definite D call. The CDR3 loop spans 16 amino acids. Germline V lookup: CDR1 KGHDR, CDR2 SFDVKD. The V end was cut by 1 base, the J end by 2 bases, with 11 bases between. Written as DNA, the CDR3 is TGTGCCACCAGTGATTTCTTCCTCCTCCCCTACAATGAGCAGTTCTTC. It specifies CATSDFFLLPYNEQFF.

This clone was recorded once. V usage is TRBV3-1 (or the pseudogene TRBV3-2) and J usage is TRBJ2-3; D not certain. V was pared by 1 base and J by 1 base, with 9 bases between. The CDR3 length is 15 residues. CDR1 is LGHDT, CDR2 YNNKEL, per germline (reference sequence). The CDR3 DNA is TGTGCCAGCAGCCAAGGGGCTAAGGGCACAGATACGCAGTATTTT. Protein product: CASSQGAKGTDTQYF.

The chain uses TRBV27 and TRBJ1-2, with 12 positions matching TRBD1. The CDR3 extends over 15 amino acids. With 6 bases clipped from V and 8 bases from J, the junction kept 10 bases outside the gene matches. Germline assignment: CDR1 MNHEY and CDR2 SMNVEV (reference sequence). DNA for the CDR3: TGTGCCAGCAGATTCGGGACAGGGGGCTTGGAGGGCTACACCTTC. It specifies CASRFGTGGLEGYTF.

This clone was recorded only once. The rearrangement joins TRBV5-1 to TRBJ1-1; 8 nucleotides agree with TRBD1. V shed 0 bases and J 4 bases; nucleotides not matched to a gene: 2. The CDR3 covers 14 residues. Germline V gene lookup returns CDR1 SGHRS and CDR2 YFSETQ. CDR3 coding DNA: TGCGCCAGCAGCTTGGGACAGGGGCGCACTGAAGCTTTCTTT. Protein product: CASSLGQGRTEAFF.

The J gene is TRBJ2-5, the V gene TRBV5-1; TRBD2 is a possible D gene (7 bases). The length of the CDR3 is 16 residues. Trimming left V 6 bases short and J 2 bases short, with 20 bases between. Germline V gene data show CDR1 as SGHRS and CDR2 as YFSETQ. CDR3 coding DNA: TGCGCCAGCAATCAGGGGTGGGGAGGGGAGCAAGAGACCCAGTACTTC. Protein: CASNQGWGGEQETQYF. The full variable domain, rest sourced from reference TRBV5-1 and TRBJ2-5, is KAGVTQTPRYLIKTRGQQVTLSCSPISGHRSVSWYQQTPGQGLQFLFEYFSETQRNKGNFPGRFSGRQFSNSRSEMNVSTLELGDSALYLCASNQGWGGEQETQYFGPGTRLLVL.

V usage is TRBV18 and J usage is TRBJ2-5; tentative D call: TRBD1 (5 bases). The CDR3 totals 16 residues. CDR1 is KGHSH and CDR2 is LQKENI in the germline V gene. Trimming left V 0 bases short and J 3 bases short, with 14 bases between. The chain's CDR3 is CASSPPMVGVEETQYF. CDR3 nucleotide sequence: TGTGCCAGCTCACCACCTATGGTAGGGGTCGAAGAGACCCAGTACTTC.

The CDR3 region has the DNA TGCGCCAGCAGAGTCGGACAGGGATTACTCTACGAGCAGTACTTC. Its translation: CASRVGQGLLYEQYF. V and J are TRBV5-1 and TRBJ2-7; 8 positions agree with TRBD1. This CDR3 is 15 amino acids long. The germline V gene encodes CDR1 SGHRS and CDR2 YFSETQ. The trim removed 5 bases at V and 3 bases at J, leaving 10 bases unmatched.

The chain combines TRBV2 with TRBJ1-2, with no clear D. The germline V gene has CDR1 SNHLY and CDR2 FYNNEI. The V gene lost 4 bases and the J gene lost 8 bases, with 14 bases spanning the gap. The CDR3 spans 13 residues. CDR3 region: CASSVPELEGYTF. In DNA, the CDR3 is TGTGCCAGCAGTGTCCCGGAGCTCGAAGGCTACACCTTC.

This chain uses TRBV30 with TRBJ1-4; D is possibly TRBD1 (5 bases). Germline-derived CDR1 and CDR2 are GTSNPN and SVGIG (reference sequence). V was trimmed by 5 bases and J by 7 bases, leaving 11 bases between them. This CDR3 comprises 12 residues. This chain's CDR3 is CAWEGLGEKLFF. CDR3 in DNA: TGTGCCTGGGAGGGGTTGGGTGAAAAACTGTTTTTT. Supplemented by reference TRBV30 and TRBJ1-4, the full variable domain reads SQTIHQWPATLVQPVGSPLSLECTVEGTSNPNLYWYRQAAGRGLQLLFYSVGIGQISSEVPQNLSASRPQDRQFILSSKKLLLSDSGFYLCAWEGLGEKLFFGSGTQLSVL.

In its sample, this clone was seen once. The CDR3 DNA follows: TGTGCCAGCAGCTTGGGAACAGGGGCCGGATCACCCCTCCACTTT. It codes for CASSLGTGAGSPLHF. The chain has TRBV5-6 and TRBJ1-6, with 7 bases fitting TRBD1. The V gene end was trimmed by 0 bases and the J gene end by 10 bases; junction bases not matched to a gene: 7. Germline V lookup: CDR1 SGHDT, CDR2 YYEEEE. The CDR3 totals 15 residues.

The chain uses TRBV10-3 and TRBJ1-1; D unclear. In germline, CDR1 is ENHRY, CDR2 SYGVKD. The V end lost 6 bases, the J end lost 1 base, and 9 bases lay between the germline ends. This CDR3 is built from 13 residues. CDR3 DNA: TGTGCCATCAGGCAGTATGAGAACACTGAAGCTTTCTTT. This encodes CAIRQYENTEAFF.